This is a list of T cell receptor beta chains from one sample in a study of T cells in localized non-small cell lung cancer. TCRdb's copy holds only in-frame clones and misses some; the assay was immunoSEQ multiplex PCR. The sample lists about 35,000 clones, around 93% occurring once. The material sequenced was peripheral blood mononuclear cells, taken before any cancer treatment. These receptors were obtained from a female donor older than 55 with stage II lung adenocarcinoma. Each CDR3 is given with its conserved first and last residue. The D gene is left open where the match is weak. Clone size, where shown, is once, few, many, or a class for clones that have expanded.

TRBJ2-7 NA TRBV6-1 NA TGTGCCAGCAGTAAAAATTTCGAACCCTACGAGCAGTACTTC CASSKNFEPYEQYF
TRBJ2-5 NA TRBV27 NA TGTGCCAGCAGTTTCCAAGAGACCCAGTACTTC CASSFQETQYF
TRBJ2-7 TRBD1 TRBV19 NA TGTGCCAGTAGTATCTCGAACAGGGGTTTTTCCTACGAGCAGTACTTC CASSISNRGFSYEQYF
TRBJ2-3 NA TRBV6-4 medium-sized TGTGCCAGCAGTGACAGGGTCACAGATACGCAGTATTTT CASSDRVTDTQYF
TRBJ1-6 NA TRBV6-1 NA TGTGCCAGCAGTGCCCCAGGGCGGAATTCACCCCTCCACTTT CASSAPGRNSPLHF
TRBJ1-1 NA TRBV25-1 once TGTGCCAGCAGTGAGATACAGGGAAGGCGAGGGGCTTTCTTT CASSEIQGRRGAFF
TRBJ2-6 NA TRBV6-1 NA TGTGCCAGCAGTGAACATAAGAACTCTGGGGCCAACGTCCTGACTTTC CASSEHKNSGANVLTF
TRBJ2-7 TRBD2 TRBV19 NA TGTGCCAGTAGCATCCTATCGGGGACTAGCTACGAGCAGTACTTC CASSILSGTSYEQYF
TRBJ2-7 NA TRBV20-1 NA TGCAGTGCACAATTCACGGGCGAGCAGTACTTC CSAQFTGEQYF
TRBJ2-7 NA TRBV2 NA TGTGCCAGCAGTGAAAGGCGGGCCTTCTACGAGCAGTACTTC CASSERRAFYEQYF
TRBJ1-1 TRBD1 TRBV28 NA TGTGCCAGCAGTTTAACGGGACAGGGGAACACTGAAGCTTTCTTT CASSLTGQGNTEAFF
TRBJ2-2 TRBD2 TRBV10-1 few TGCGCCAGCAGTGCGGTGATAGCGGGAGGAGGCGGGGAGCTGTTTTTT CASSAVIAGGGGELFF
TRBJ2-5 NA TRBV6-6 NA TGTGCCAGCAGTTACTCGGAGGGGACCCAGTACTTC CASSYSEGTQYF
TRBJ2-1 NA TRBV9 NA TGTGCCAGCAGCGTAGGTGGCAGGCAACGGAATGAGCAGTTCTTC CASSVGGRQRNEQFF
TRBJ2-7 NA TRBV10-1 NA TGCGCCAGCAGTGAGGGCTACGAGCAGTACTTC CASSEGYEQYF
TRBJ2-3 TRBD2 TRBV10-1 NA TGCGCCAGCAGTGAGAGCGGGAGGGCCCCAGATACGCAGTATTTT CASSESGRAPDTQYF
TRBJ1-1 TRBD1 TRBV6-5 NA TGTGCCAGCAGGCCTAGGACAGGGCATACTGAAGCTTTCTTT CASRPRTGHTEAFF
TRBJ2-7 NA TRBV27 NA TGTGCCAGCAGTTTATCCCCCCCGGGACGGTCCTACGAGCAGTACTTC CASSLSPPGRSYEQYF
TRBJ1-5 NA TRBV19 NA TGTGCCAGTAGTGGGGGGAGGGGAGGAGGCAATCAGCCCCAGCATTTT CASSGGRGGGNQPQHF
TRBJ1-2 NA TRBV30 NA TGTGCCTGGAGTAAATACAGGGAAGGTGCGACCTTC CAWSKYREGATF
TRBJ2-7 NA TRBV5-1 NA TGCGCCAGCAGCCCCGTGGACGGGGCCCTCCACGAGCAGTACTTC CASSPVDGALHEQYF
TRBJ1-1 NA TRBV7-2 NA TGTGCCAGCAGCTTAGAGGGTCGGATGAACACTGAAGCTTTCTTT CASSLEGRMNTEAFF
TRBJ2-3 TRBD2 TRBV27 NA TGTGCCAGCAGTTTAAGTCTAGCGGGAGCTACGATCACAGATACGCAGTATTTT CASSLSLAGATITDTQYF